These T cell receptor beta chains were read from a single sample in a study of shared clonotypes between healthy human individuals. TCRdb's copy holds only in-frame clones and misses some; the assay was immunoSEQ multiplex PCR. This repertoire shows 2 million to 2.5 million clones, about 92% found once; its top ten account for under 2%. Sequences were obtained from naive CD8+ T cells from PBMCs. All receptors come from a man between 18 and 29 years old in good health. Some clones in this sample may be carry-over from other donors' samples. The CDR3 runs from the conserved cysteine through the conserved F or W. The order of the fields is J gene, D gene, clone size, V gene, CDR3 DNA, CDR3 protein. A D gene is named only where the DNA matches it firmly. Clone size, where shown, is once, few, many, or a class for clones that have expanded.

j_call: TRBJ2-1
d_call: TRBD1
clone_size: -
v_call: TRBV27
cdr3_nt: TGTGCCAGCATCTTCCAAGGCAGGGGGCAACAGGGGGCCTACAATGAGCAGTTCTTC
cdr3_aa: CASIFQGRGQQGAYNEQFF

j_call: TRBJ1-1
d_call: -
clone_size: -
v_call: TRBV5-4
cdr3_nt: TGTGCCAGCAGCTTAAAATTATACACTGAGAACACTGAAGCTTTCTTT
cdr3_aa: CASSLKLYTENTEAFF

j_call: TRBJ2-2
d_call: -
clone_size: -
v_call: TRBV19
cdr3_nt: TGTGCCAGTAGTAGGGATAAGGTTCCCTACTCCGGGGAGCTGTTTTTT
cdr3_aa: CASSRDKVPYSGELFF

j_call: TRBJ2-7
d_call: -
clone_size: -
v_call: TRBV5-4
cdr3_nt: TGTGCCAGCAGCTCCTCCCCCTACGAGCAGTACTTC
cdr3_aa: CASSSSPYEQYF

j_call: TRBJ1-1
d_call: -
clone_size: -
v_call: TRBV5-1
cdr3_nt: TGCGCCAGCACCTTCGGACGGAACACTGAAGCTTTCTTT
cdr3_aa: CASTFGRNTEAFF

j_call: TRBJ2-1
d_call: -
clone_size: -
v_call: TRBV7-9
cdr3_nt: TGTGCCAGCAGCCACCCTCCATACAATGAGCAGTTCTTC
cdr3_aa: CASSHPPYNEQFF

j_call: TRBJ2-5
d_call: TRBD1
clone_size: -
v_call: TRBV6-5
cdr3_nt: TGTGCCAGCAGTTACTCTGACAGGGGCCAAGAGACCCAGTACTTC
cdr3_aa: CASSYSDRGQETQYF

j_call: TRBJ1-1
d_call: -
clone_size: -
v_call: TRBV10-1
cdr3_nt: TGCGCCAGCAGTGATTGGACCAACGGGGGAGCTTTCTTT
cdr3_aa: CASSDWTNGGAFF

j_call: TRBJ2-1
d_call: -
clone_size: -
v_call: TRBV11-2
cdr3_nt: TGTGCCAGCAGCTTGGGCTCCAGGGGTGGCATTGAGCAGTTCTTC
cdr3_aa: CASSLGSRGGIEQFF

j_call: TRBJ2-7
d_call: -
clone_size: -
v_call: TRBV14
cdr3_nt: TGTGCCAGCAGCCAAGATATCTTTAGGTTGGGTTCTCCCCCCTACGAGCAGTACTTC
cdr3_aa: CASSQDIFRLGSPPYEQYF

j_call: TRBJ2-1
d_call: -
clone_size: -
v_call: TRBV27
cdr3_nt: TGTGCCAGCAAAACCCCGGGTCGGGGGAGGAATGAGCAGTTCTTC
cdr3_aa: CASKTPGRGRNEQFF

j_call: TRBJ2-7
d_call: TRBD1
clone_size: -
v_call: TRBV6-1
cdr3_nt: TGTGCCAGCAGTGATATTTTCTCCGGGACAGCCTACGAGCAGTACTTC
cdr3_aa: CASSDIFSGTAYEQYF

j_call: TRBJ1-1
d_call: -
clone_size: -
v_call: TRBV23-1
cdr3_nt: TGCGCCAGCAGTCAACCCCCATCGAGGCAGGTGAACACTGAAGCTTTCTTT
cdr3_aa: CASSQPPSRQVNTEAFF

j_call: TRBJ2-7
d_call: TRBD1
clone_size: -
v_call: TRBV7-8
cdr3_nt: TGTGCCAGCAGCTTCGAGGGGACAGGGGTCTACGAGCAGTACTTC
cdr3_aa: CASSFEGTGVYEQYF

j_call: TRBJ2-1
d_call: TRBD2
clone_size: -
v_call: TRBV27
cdr3_nt: TGTGCCAGCAGTTCCCTCCCCGATCTAGCGGGAGCCTACAATGAGCAGTTCTTC
cdr3_aa: CASSSLPDLAGAYNEQFF

j_call: TRBJ1-3
d_call: -
clone_size: -
v_call: TRBV2
cdr3_nt: TGTGCCAGCACCCTAGACGGATCCCTCGGAAACACCATATATTTT
cdr3_aa: CASTLDGSLGNTIYF

j_call: TRBJ2-1
d_call: TRBD2
clone_size: -
v_call: TRBV9
cdr3_nt: TGTGCCAGCAGCGCCCCTCTAGCGGGAGGGCGCAATGAGCAGTTCTTC
cdr3_aa: CASSAPLAGGRNEQFF

j_call: TRBJ2-5
d_call: TRBD1
clone_size: -
v_call: TRBV5-1
cdr3_nt: TGCGCCAGCAGCTTGGGGCGCGACAGGGACCAAGAGACCCAGTACTTC
cdr3_aa: CASSLGRDRDQETQYF

j_call: TRBJ2-6
d_call: TRBD1
clone_size: -
v_call: TRBV7-8
cdr3_nt: TGTGCCAGCAGCGCTCCCTTTGGGACAGGACCAAGAGGGGCAGGGGCCAACGTCCTGACTTTC
cdr3_aa: CASSAPFGTGPRGAGANVLTF

j_call: TRBJ2-7
d_call: -
clone_size: -
v_call: TRBV11-2
cdr3_nt: TGTGCCAGCAGCTTAAGGAATTACGAGCAGTACTTC
cdr3_aa: CASSLRNYEQYF

j_call: TRBJ2-7
d_call: -
clone_size: -
v_call: TRBV7-9
cdr3_nt: TGTGCCAGCAGCTCGGACCGATTCTCCTACGAGCAGTACTTC
cdr3_aa: CASSSDRFSYEQYF

j_call: TRBJ2-7
d_call: -
clone_size: once
v_call: TRBV13
cdr3_nt: TGTGCCAGCAGCTTAAGCAGCCGGTACAGGTCCCCCGCCTACGAGCAGTACTTC
cdr3_aa: CASSLSSRYRSPAYEQYF

j_call: TRBJ1-5
d_call: -
clone_size: -
v_call: TRBV4-3
cdr3_nt: TGCGCCAGCAGCCAAGGAGCCAATAATCAGCCCCAGCATTTT
cdr3_aa: CASSQGANNQPQHF

j_call: TRBJ2-7
d_call: -
clone_size: -
v_call: TRBV5-1
cdr3_nt: TGCGCCAGCAGCTTGGAGCCAGGGGACACCTACGAGCAGTACTTC
cdr3_aa: CASSLEPGDTYEQYF

j_call: TRBJ2-1
d_call: -
clone_size: -
v_call: TRBV14
cdr3_nt: TGTGCCAGCAGCCAAGAACGGACCTACAATGAGCAGTTCTTC
cdr3_aa: CASSQERTYNEQFF

j_call: TRBJ2-7
d_call: -
clone_size: -
v_call: TRBV6-1
cdr3_nt: TGTGCCAGCAGGGCGACTAGATACGAGCAGTACTTC
cdr3_aa: CASRATRYEQYF

j_call: TRBJ2-7
d_call: TRBD2
clone_size: -
v_call: TRBV29-1
cdr3_nt: TGCAGCGTTGAAGATCGTTTAGCGGGAGGCTCCGAGCAGTACTTC
cdr3_aa: CSVEDRLAGGSEQYF

j_call: TRBJ2-3
d_call: -
clone_size: -
v_call: TRBV15
cdr3_nt: TGTGCCACCAGCAGTGAGGGGGATACGCAGTATTTT
cdr3_aa: CATSSEGDTQYF

j_call: TRBJ2-7
d_call: TRBD1
clone_size: -
v_call: TRBV7-9
cdr3_nt: TGTGCCAGCAGCCCCGGGGACAGGTACGAGCAGTACTTC
cdr3_aa: CASSPGDRYEQYF

j_call: TRBJ2-7
d_call: -
clone_size: -
v_call: TRBV9
cdr3_nt: TGTGCCAGCAGCGAGGGGTTCGATGAGCAGTACTTC
cdr3_aa: CASSEGFDEQYF

j_call: TRBJ2-7
d_call: TRBD2
clone_size: -
v_call: TRBV5-1
cdr3_nt: TGCGCCAGCAGCTTGGCAGGGACTAGCGGGAGCGAGCAGTACTTC
cdr3_aa: CASSLAGTSGSEQYF

j_call: TRBJ1-1
d_call: -
clone_size: few
v_call: TRBV19
cdr3_nt: TGTGCCAGTACGCCCGGGGTCATGAACACTGAAGCTTTCTTT
cdr3_aa: CASTPGVMNTEAFF

j_call: TRBJ2-1
d_call: TRBD2
clone_size: -
v_call: TRBV27
cdr3_nt: TGTGCCAGCCGCCCGACTAGCGGGAGGATTGGGGTCTACAATGAGCAGTTCTTC
cdr3_aa: CASRPTSGRIGVYNEQFF

j_call: TRBJ2-7
d_call: -
clone_size: -
v_call: TRBV11-2
cdr3_nt: TGTGCCAGCAGCCCAAACGGTCGGTTCGAGCAGTACTTC
cdr3_aa: CASSPNGRFEQYF

j_call: TRBJ2-7
d_call: -
clone_size: once
v_call: TRBV15
cdr3_nt: TGTGCCACCAGCAGCCCTACTCGCGAGCAGTACTTC
cdr3_aa: CATSSPTREQYF

j_call: TRBJ2-7
d_call: -
clone_size: -
v_call: TRBV27
cdr3_nt: TGTGCCAGCAGTCAAGGTAGGGGCGCCTACGAGCAGTACTTC
cdr3_aa: CASSQGRGAYEQYF

j_call: TRBJ2-7
d_call: TRBD1
clone_size: -
v_call: TRBV29-1
cdr3_nt: TGCAGCGTTGAGGGGACAGCAGACTACGAGCAGTACTTC
cdr3_aa: CSVEGTADYEQYF

j_call: TRBJ2-5
d_call: -
clone_size: -
v_call: TRBV27
cdr3_nt: TGTGCCAGCAGTGCGCGACGTGGGGAGACCCAGTACTTC
cdr3_aa: CASSARRGETQYF

j_call: TRBJ2-7
d_call: -
clone_size: -
v_call: TRBV7-2
cdr3_nt: TGTGCCAGCAGCCTGCCCTACGAGCAGTACTTC
cdr3_aa: CASSLPYEQYF

j_call: TRBJ1-4
d_call: -
clone_size: -
v_call: TRBV7-2
cdr3_nt: TGTGCCAGCAGCGTAACAGGGAAGGGCGAAAAACTGTTTTTT
cdr3_aa: CASSVTGKGEKLFF

j_call: TRBJ1-6
d_call: -
clone_size: -
v_call: TRBV28
cdr3_nt: TGTGCCAGCAGCCCGCCGCGATCCAGGGTCCGGGTTCCCCTCCACTTT
cdr3_aa: CASSPPRSRVRVPLHF

j_call: TRBJ2-3
d_call: TRBD2
clone_size: -
v_call: TRBV10-1
cdr3_nt: TGCGCCAGCAGCGAAAGGACTAGCGTGCATACGCAGTATTTT
cdr3_aa: CASSERTSVHTQYF

j_call: TRBJ1-2
d_call: -
clone_size: -
v_call: TRBV2
cdr3_nt: TGTGCCAGCAGGGAAAAGGACAGCTTCTATGGCTACACCTTC
cdr3_aa: CASREKDSFYGYTF

j_call: TRBJ2-7
d_call: TRBD1
clone_size: -
v_call: TRBV29-1
cdr3_nt: TGCAGCGTTGAAGATATACAGGGGTCCTACGAGCAGTACTTC
cdr3_aa: CSVEDIQGSYEQYF

j_call: TRBJ2-7
d_call: TRBD1
clone_size: -
v_call: TRBV5-1
cdr3_nt: TGCGCCAGCAGCTACGTCCCGGGACAGGGGAGGGAGCAGTACTTC
cdr3_aa: CASSYVPGQGREQYF

j_call: TRBJ1-1
d_call: TRBD1
clone_size: -
v_call: TRBV18
cdr3_nt: TGTGCCAGCTCTCCCTACATCGGGACAGGGCCTCCGAACACTGAAGCTTTCTTT
cdr3_aa: CASSPYIGTGPPNTEAFF

j_call: TRBJ2-7
d_call: -
clone_size: -
v_call: TRBV5-1
cdr3_nt: TGCGCCAGCAGCTTGGGGGATTCGACATTCTACGAGCAGTACTTC
cdr3_aa: CASSLGDSTFYEQYF

j_call: TRBJ2-3
d_call: -
clone_size: -
v_call: TRBV29-1
cdr3_nt: TGCAGCGTTGACCCCCGGGCCCGGGAGAAAGATACGCAGTATTTT
cdr3_aa: CSVDPRAREKDTQYF

j_call: TRBJ2-1
d_call: -
clone_size: -
v_call: TRBV7-9
cdr3_nt: TGTGCCAGCAGCAGCGGTTACAATGAGCAGTTCTTC
cdr3_aa: CASSSGYNEQFF

j_call: TRBJ2-2
d_call: -
clone_size: -
v_call: TRBV9
cdr3_nt: TGTGCCAGCAGCGCCCCCGCCCCGGGCACCGGGGAGCTGTTTTTT
cdr3_aa: CASSAPAPGTGELFF

j_call: TRBJ2-7
d_call: -
clone_size: -
v_call: TRBV4-3
cdr3_nt: TGCGCCAGCAGCCAGACGGAACGCGTGGGCTCCTACGAGCAGTACTTC
cdr3_aa: CASSQTERVGSYEQYF